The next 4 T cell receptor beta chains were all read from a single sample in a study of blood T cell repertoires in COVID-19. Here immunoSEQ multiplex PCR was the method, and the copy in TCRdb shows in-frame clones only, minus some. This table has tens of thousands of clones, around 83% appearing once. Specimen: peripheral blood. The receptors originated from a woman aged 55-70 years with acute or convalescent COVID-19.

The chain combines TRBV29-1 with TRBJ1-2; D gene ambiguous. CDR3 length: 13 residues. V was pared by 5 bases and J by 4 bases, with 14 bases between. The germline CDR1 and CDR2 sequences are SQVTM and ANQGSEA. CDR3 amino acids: CSVPSRLFYGYTF. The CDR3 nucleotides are TGCAGCGTTCCCTCCCGACTTTTCTATGGCTACACCTTC.

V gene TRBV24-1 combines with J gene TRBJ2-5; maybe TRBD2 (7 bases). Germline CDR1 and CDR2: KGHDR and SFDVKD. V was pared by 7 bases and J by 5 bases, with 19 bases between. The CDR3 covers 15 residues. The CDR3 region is CATSPGDGGRETQYF. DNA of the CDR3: TGTGCCACCAGCCCCGGCGACGGGGGGCGCGAGACCCAGTACTTC.

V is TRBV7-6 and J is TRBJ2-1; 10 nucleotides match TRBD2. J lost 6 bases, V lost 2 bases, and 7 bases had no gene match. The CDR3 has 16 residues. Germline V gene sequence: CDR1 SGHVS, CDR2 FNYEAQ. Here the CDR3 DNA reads TGTGCCAGCAGCTTACCGTCTAGCGGGAGTCTCAATGAGCAGTTCTTC. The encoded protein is CASSLPSSGSLNEQFF.

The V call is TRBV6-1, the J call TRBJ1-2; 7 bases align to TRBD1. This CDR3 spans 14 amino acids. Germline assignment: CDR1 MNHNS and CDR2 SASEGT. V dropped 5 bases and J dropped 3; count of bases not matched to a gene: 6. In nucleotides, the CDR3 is TGTGCCAGCAGTTCTATGACAGGGCACTATGGCTACACCTTC. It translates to CASSSMTGHYGYTF.